Listed here is a single TCR beta chain. V shed 5 bases and J shed 3 bases, with 11 bases lying between them. CDR3 length: 13 amino acids. CDR1 LNHNV and CDR2 YYDKDF come from the germline V gene (reference sequence). The treatment: about 20 received Ad26.COV2.S at low or high dose, single or two shots; about 5 received placebo; per-sample allocation not given. It was on day 63 after the first vaccine or placebo injection that samples were taken. Donation came from an adult in Boston who was aged 18-55 years. Sequenced by immunoSEQ multiplex PCR; TCRdb stores in-frame clones only, minus some. The table lists approximately 480,000 clones, around nine tenths of them singletons, with about 13% in the top ten. The data were obtained in a study of Ad26.COV2.S vaccination and SARS-CoV-2 variants. For the study at large: The Ad26.COV2.S arm of the COV1001 trial was where the donor was placed. Participants got Ad26.COV2.S intramuscularly, once or twice 56 days apart.

The material sequenced was peripheral blood, taken in a trial of Ad26.COV2.S vaccine versus placebo. V and J are TRBV15 and TRBJ2-7; unclear D gene. The source is a person between 18 and 65 years old who received the Ad26.COV2.S COVID-19 vaccine or a placebo. CDR3: CATSRWPNYEQYF. The CDR3 nucleotides read TGTGCCACCAGCCGCTGGCCTAACTACGAGCAGTACTTC.